This is a list of T cell receptor beta chains from one sample in a study of blood T cell repertoires in COVID-19. TCRdb's table, derived via immunoSEQ multiplex PCR, lists solely in-frame clones and lacks some. The sample lists fewer than 350,000 clones; approximately 90% were seen once. The sequenced material came from peripheral blood. Source of these receptors: a man aged 35 to 55 with acute or convalescent COVID-19. Each CDR3 is given with its conserved first and last residue. A D gene is named only where the DNA matches it firmly. A row's size may be missing; if present it is once, few, many or a size class.

CDR3 protein,CDR3 DNA,J gene,clone size,D gene,V gene,CDR3 length
CASSLSTGNYGYTF,TGCGCCAGCAGCTTGTCTACAGGGAACTATGGCTACACCTTC,TRBJ1-2,NA,NA,TRBV5-1,14
CASSVARTNGYTF,TGTGCCAGCAGCGTAGCACGTACAAATGGCTACACCTTC,TRBJ1-2,NA,NA,TRBV9,13
CASSLSGNYGYTF,TGTGCCAGCAGCTTATCCGGGAACTATGGCTACACCTTC,TRBJ1-2,NA,NA,TRBV11-2,13
CAVTDRGDSPLHF,TGTGCCGTGACGGACAGGGGTGACTCACCCCTCCACTTT,TRBJ1-6,few,TRBD1,TRBV10-3,13
CASSLWAGQGTEAFF,TGTGCCAGCAGTTTATGGGCAGGGCAAGGGACTGAAGCTTTCTTT,TRBJ1-1,NA,NA,TRBV28,15
CASSSDRRNTEAFF,TGTGCCAGCAGCTCGGACAGGCGGAACACTGAAGCTTTCTTT,TRBJ1-1,NA,TRBD1,TRBV3-1/TRBV3-2,14
CASSPGDSTNTGELFF,TGCGCCAGCAGCCCGGGGGACAGTACGAACACCGGGGAGCTGTTTTTT,TRBJ2-2,NA,NA,TRBV5-1,16
CASSDTGTDGYTF,TGCGCCAGCAGCGACACCGGGACAGATGGCTACACCTTC,TRBJ1-2,NA,TRBD1,TRBV5-1,13
CASSSSGQGYMNTEAFF,TGTGCCAGCAGTTCCTCGGGACAGGGGTACATGAACACTGAAGCTTTCTTT,TRBJ1-1,NA,TRBD1,TRBV28,17
CASSPQGEATEAFF,TGTGCCAGCAGCCCACAGGGGGAGGCCACTGAAGCTTTCTTT,TRBJ1-1,NA,TRBD1,TRBV6-2/TRBV6-3,14
CASSPISTDTQYF,TGTGCCAGCAGTCCTATTAGCACAGATACGCAGTATTTT,TRBJ2-3,NA,NA,TRBV2,13
CASSPGLAGGRDEQFF,TGCGCCAGCAGCCCGGGACTAGCGGGGGGGCGGGATGAGCAGTTCTTC,TRBJ2-1,NA,TRBD2,TRBV5-1,16
CASSFARREAFF,TGTGCCAGCAGCTTTGCCAGGAGGGAAGCTTTCTTT,TRBJ1-1,NA,NA,TRBV7-8,12
CASSLRGYAYTF,TGTGCCAGCAGTTTAAGAGGCTATGCCTACACCTTC,TRBJ1-2,NA,NA,TRBV12-3/TRBV12-4,12
CASSLPGQGAFEQYF,TGTGCCAGCAGCTTGCCGGGACAGGGGGCGTTCGAGCAGTACTTC,TRBJ2-7,NA,TRBD1,TRBV5-6,15
CASSEGQGVVYEQYF,TGTGCCAGCAGTGAAGGTCAGGGGGTGGTTTACGAGCAGTACTTC,TRBJ2-7,NA,TRBD1,TRBV6-1,15
CATKEGNDRDEAFF,TGTGCCACCAAGGAAGGAAACGACAGGGATGAAGCTTTCTTT,TRBJ1-1,NA,TRBD1,TRBV24-1,14
CASSLRQGSYEQYF,TGTGCCAGCAGCTTGCGACAGGGGTCCTACGAGCAGTACTTC,TRBJ2-7,once,TRBD1,TRBV5-4,14
CASSLTGGERYF,TGTGCCAGCAGCTTAACCGGGGGGGAGAGGTATTTT,TRBJ2-3,NA,TRBD2,TRBV7-3,12
CASTPRGSVNTIYF,TGTGCCAGCACCCCTCGGGGGAGTGTAAACACCATATATTTT,TRBJ1-3,NA,NA,TRBV11-2,14
CASSSENTNEKLFF,TGCGCCAGCAGCTCTGAGAACACTAATGAAAAACTGTTTTTT,TRBJ1-4,NA,NA,TRBV5-1,14
CASSLAAGASGYTF,TGCGCCAGCAGCTTGGCGGCAGGGGCCAGTGGCTACACCTTC,TRBJ1-2,NA,NA,TRBV5-1,14
CASSLGQGRPYTF,TGTGCCAGCAGCTTGGGGCAGGGTCGGCCCTACACCTTC,TRBJ1-2,few,NA,TRBV7-2,13
CASSWGQGASYEQYF,TGTGCCAGCAGCTGGGGACAGGGGGCCTCCTACGAGCAGTACTTC,TRBJ2-7,NA,TRBD1,TRBV7-2,15
CASKAGGHDTQYF,TGTGCCAGCAAGGCGGGGGGGCACGATACGCAGTATTTT,TRBJ2-3,once,TRBD2,TRBV2,13
CASSSNGGGGGDTQYF,TGTGCCAGCAGCTCCAACGGGGGAGGGGGAGGAGATACGCAGTATTTT,TRBJ2-3,NA,NA,TRBV5-6,16
CASTRKGGADGYTF,TGTGCCAGCACTCGCAAAGGGGGCGCAGATGGCTACACCTTC,TRBJ1-2,NA,TRBD1,TRBV6-5,14
CASSEALGTDAYEQYF,TGTGCCAGCAGTGAAGCGCTCGGGACAGACGCCTACGAGCAGTACTTC,TRBJ2-7,NA,TRBD1,TRBV2,16
CASSREQGAYEQYF,TGTGCCAGCAGCCGCGAGCAGGGGGCCTACGAGCAGTACTTC,TRBJ2-7,NA,TRBD1,TRBV3-1/TRBV3-2,14
CASSGGEIYGYTF,TGTGCCAGCAGTGGGGGCGAGATCTATGGCTACACCTTC,TRBJ1-2,NA,NA,TRBV27,13
CASSVDGAGEQYF,TGTGCCAGCAGTGTCGACGGAGCGGGCGAGCAGTACTTC,TRBJ2-7,NA,NA,TRBV6-6,13
CASSLAPDLSGTEAFF,TGTGCCAGCAGCTTAGCCCCAGACTTAAGTGGCACTGAAGCTTTCTTT,TRBJ1-1,once,NA,TRBV7-6,16
CASSLGGLGNSPLHF,TGCGCCAGCAGCTTGGGGGGACTTGGGAATTCACCCCTCCACTTT,TRBJ1-6,NA,NA,TRBV5-1,15
CATSDPILDRENTEAFF,TGTGCCACCAGTGATCCGATTTTGGACAGGGAAAACACTGAAGCTTTCTTT,TRBJ1-1,NA,TRBD1,TRBV24-1,17
CASGSPTGGGTEAFF,TGTGCTAGTGGTTCCCCCACGGGGGGAGGCACTGAAGCTTTCTTT,TRBJ1-1,NA,NA,TRBV12-5,15
CASSPRQGSGTDTQYF,TGTGCCAGTAGTCCCCGACAGGGGTCGGGCACAGATACGCAGTATTTT,TRBJ2-3,NA,TRBD1,TRBV19,16
CASSQDRVQPQHF,TGTGCCAGTAGTCAGGACAGGGTTCAGCCCCAGCATTTT,TRBJ1-5,NA,TRBD1,TRBV19,13